This T cell receptor beta chain was obtained from a study of blood T cell repertoires in COVID-19. Study-level background: Donors in the United States, Italy and Spain gave samples during acute or convalescent COVID-19.

The V gene's germline CDR1 is SGHDN and CDR2 FVKESK. The CDR3 covers 16 residues. The ends were cut back, 0 bases at V and 4 bases at J, with 15 bases in the middle. Under the authors' procedure: For nucleated cells, counts were estimated from reference gene primer amplification. The data were produced by immunoSEQ multiplex PCR, yet TCRdb's version contains in-frame clones alone and is incomplete. That table furnishes V, J and clone size, whereas the DNA furnished D and trimming. The table has roughly 80,000 clones, around 69% seen once. The sequence came from a man between 65 and 80 years old with active or convalescent COVID-19. This chain uses TRBV14 with TRBJ1-1, with TRBD1 as a possible D gene (5 bases). Sequenced material: peripheral blood. CDR3 residues: CASSQDGFQGGTEAFF. The CDR3 DNA reads TGTGCCAGCAGCCAAGATGGTTTCCAGGGCGGCACTGAAGCTTTCTTT. The variable domain in full, completed from reference TRBV14 and TRBJ1-1, reads EAGVTQFPSHSVIEKGQTVTLRCDPISGHDNLYWYRRVMGKEIKFLLHFVKESKQDESGMPNNRFLAERTGGTYSTLKVQPAELEDSGVYFCASSQDGFQGGTEAFFGQGTRLTVV.